This TCR beta chain was captured in a study of long-term antiretroviral therapy in people with HIV. Study at large: The earliest samples came about a decade before the 2015 immediate-ART recommendation.

Investigators performed immunoSEQ version v3.0 at survey level. Measured with immunoSEQ multiplex PCR; TCRdb has only the in-frame clones, and not every one. Here the sample spans tens of thousands of clones, 86% being singletons. The starting material was unsorted PBMCs, obtained 0.8 years after starting antiretroviral therapy. This receptor was obtained from a woman in her twenties or thirties with HIV.

CDR3 loop: CASSPLGFSYEQYV. The CDR3 bases are TGCGCCAGCAGCCCCCTCGGCTTTTCTTACGAGCAGTACGTC. The genes are TRBV5-1 and TRBJ2-7; no clear D gene. Trimming removed 4 bases at V and 4 bases at J, with 15 bases between. CDR1 is SGHRS and CDR2 is YFSETQ in the germline V gene. The CDR3 spans 14 residues.